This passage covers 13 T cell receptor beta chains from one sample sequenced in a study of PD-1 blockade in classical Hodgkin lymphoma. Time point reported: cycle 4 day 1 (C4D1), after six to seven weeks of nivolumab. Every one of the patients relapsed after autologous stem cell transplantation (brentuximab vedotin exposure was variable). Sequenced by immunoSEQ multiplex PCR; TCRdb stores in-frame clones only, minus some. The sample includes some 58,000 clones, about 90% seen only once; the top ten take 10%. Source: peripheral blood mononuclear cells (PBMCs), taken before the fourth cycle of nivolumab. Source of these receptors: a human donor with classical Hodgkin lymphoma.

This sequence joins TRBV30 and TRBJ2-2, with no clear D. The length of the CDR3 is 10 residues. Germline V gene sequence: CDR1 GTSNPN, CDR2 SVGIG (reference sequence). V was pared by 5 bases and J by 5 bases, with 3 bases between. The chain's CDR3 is CAWGTGELFF. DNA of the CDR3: TGTGCCTGGGGAACCGGGGAGCTGTTTTTT.

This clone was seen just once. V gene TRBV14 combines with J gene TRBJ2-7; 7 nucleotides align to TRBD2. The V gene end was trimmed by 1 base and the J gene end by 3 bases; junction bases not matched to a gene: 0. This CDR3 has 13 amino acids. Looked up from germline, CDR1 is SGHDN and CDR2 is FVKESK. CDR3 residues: CASSQGDYYEQYF. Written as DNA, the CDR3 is TGTGCCAGCAGCCAAGGGGACTACTACGAGCAGTACTTC.

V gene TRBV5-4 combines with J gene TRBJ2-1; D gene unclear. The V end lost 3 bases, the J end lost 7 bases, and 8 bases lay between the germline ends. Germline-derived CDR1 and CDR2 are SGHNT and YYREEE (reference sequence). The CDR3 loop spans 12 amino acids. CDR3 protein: CASSWDNNEQFF. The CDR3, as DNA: TGTGCCAGCAGCTGGGATAATAATGAGCAGTTCTTC.

CDR3 sequence reads: CASEGQGSYEQYF. In DNA, the CDR3 is TGTGCCAGCGAGGGACAGGGTAGCTACGAGCAGTACTTC. The gene calls are TRBV6-1 and TRBJ2-7; 9 bases align to TRBD1. V trimming: 8 bases; J trimming: 3 bases; junction bases outside the gene matches: 5. CDR1 and CDR2 from the germline V gene are MNHNS and SASEGT. The length of the CDR3 is 13 residues.

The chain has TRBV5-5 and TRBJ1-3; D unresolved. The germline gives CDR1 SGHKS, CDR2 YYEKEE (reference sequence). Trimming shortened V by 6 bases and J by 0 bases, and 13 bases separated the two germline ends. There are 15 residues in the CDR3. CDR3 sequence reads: CASTASRYSGNTIYF. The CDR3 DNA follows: TGTGCCAGCACCGCTTCCAGATACTCTGGAAACACCATATATTTT.

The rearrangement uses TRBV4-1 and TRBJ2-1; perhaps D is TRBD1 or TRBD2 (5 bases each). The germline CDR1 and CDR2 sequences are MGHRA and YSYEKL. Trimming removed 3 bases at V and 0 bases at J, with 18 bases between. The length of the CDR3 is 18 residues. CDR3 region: CASSQTGMWGSSYNEQFF. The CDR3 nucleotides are TGCGCCAGCAGCCAGACGGGGATGTGGGGGAGCTCCTACAATGAGCAGTTCTTC.

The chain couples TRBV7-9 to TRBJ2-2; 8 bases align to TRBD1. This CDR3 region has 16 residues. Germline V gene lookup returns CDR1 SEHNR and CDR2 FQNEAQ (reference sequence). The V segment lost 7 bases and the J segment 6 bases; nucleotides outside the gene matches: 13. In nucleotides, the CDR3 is TGTGCCAGCACCAAAGACAGGGGCCGTAACGCCGGGGAGCTGTTTTTT. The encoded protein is CASTKDRGRNAGELFF.

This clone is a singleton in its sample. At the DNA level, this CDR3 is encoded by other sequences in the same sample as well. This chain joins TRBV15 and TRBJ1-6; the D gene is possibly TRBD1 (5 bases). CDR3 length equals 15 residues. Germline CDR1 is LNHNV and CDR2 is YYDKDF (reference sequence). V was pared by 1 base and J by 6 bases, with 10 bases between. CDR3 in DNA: TGTGCCACCAGCAGAGGGGAGGGGCGTAATTCACCCCTCCACTTT. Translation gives CATSRGEGRNSPLHF.

The CDR3 sequence is CASSYEPGGGDTQYF. The CDR3 DNA reads TGTGCCAGCAGCTACGAGCCCGGGGGTGGAGATACGCAGTATTTT. V and J are TRBV7-6 and TRBJ2-3; TRBD2 might be the D (6 bases). Per germline, CDR1 SGHVS and CDR2 FNYEAQ. The CDR3 length is 15 residues. V was clipped by 4 bases and J by 5 bases, with 16 bases between them.

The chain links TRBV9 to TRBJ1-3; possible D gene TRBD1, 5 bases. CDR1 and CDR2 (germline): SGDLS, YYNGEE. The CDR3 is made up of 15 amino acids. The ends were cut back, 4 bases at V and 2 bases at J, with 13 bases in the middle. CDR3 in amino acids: CASSTPGFPGNTIYF. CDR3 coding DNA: TGTGCCAGCAGCACCCCAGGGTTTCCTGGAAACACCATATATTTT.

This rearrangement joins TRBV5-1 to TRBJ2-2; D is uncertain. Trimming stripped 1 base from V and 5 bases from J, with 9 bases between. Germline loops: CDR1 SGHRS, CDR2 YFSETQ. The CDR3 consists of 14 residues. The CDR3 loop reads CASSLKERTGELFF. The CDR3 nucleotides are TGCGCCAGCAGCTTGAAGGAGAGGACCGGGGAGCTGTTTTTT.

The DNA of the CDR3 is TGTGCCAGCTCACCACGAGTGAAGGGGACAAACTATGGCTACACCTTC. Translated: CASSPRVKGTNYGYTF. V usage is TRBV18 and J usage is TRBJ1-2, with D perhaps matching TRBD1 (6 bases). CDR1 and CDR2 from the germline V gene are KGHSH and LQKENI. The ends were cut back, 1 base at V and 2 bases at J, with 14 bases in the middle. This CDR3 spans 16 amino acids.

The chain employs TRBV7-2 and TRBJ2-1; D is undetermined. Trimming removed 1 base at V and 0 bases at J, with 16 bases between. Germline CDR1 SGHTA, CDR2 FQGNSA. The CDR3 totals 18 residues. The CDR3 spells CASSLVRLTTSSYNEQFF. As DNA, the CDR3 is TGTGCCAGCAGCTTAGTGAGACTCACGACCAGCTCCTACAATGAGCAGTTCTTC. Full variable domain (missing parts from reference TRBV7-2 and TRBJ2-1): GAGVSQSPSNKVTEKGKDVELRCDPISGHTALYWYRQSLGQGLEFLIYFQGNSAPDKSGLPSDRFSAERTGGSVSTLTIQRTQQEDSAVYLCASSLVRLTTSSYNEQFFGPGTRLTVL.